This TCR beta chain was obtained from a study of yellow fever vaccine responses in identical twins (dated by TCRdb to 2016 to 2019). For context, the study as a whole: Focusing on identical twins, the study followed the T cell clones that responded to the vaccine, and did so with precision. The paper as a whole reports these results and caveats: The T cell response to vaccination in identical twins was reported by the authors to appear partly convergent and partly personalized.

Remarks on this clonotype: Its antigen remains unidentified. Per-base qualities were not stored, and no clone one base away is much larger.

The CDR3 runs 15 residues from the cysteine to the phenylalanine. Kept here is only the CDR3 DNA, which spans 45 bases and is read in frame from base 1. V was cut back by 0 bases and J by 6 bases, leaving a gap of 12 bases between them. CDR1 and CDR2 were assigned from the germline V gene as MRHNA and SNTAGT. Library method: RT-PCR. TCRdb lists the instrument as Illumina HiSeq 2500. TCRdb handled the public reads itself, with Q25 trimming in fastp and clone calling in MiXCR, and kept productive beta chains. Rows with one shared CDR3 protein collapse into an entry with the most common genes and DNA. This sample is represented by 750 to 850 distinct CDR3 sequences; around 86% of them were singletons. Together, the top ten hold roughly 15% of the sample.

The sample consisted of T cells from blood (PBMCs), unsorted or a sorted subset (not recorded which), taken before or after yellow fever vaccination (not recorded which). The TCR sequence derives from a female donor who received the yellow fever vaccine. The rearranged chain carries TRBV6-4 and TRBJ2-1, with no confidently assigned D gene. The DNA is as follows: TGTGCCAGCAGTGACTCGAGGAGTTCATCCAATGAGCAGTTCTTC. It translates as CASSDSRSSSNEQFF.